Sequencing of this T cell receptor beta chain was carried out in a study of technical replicates of blood from a handful of donors. The protocol was immunoSEQ multiplex PCR, while the TCRdb copy is restricted to in-frame clones and leaves out a portion. The data show about 81,000 clones, roughly 96% seen once. This clone was seen a single time. The sequence was collected from a human donor in good health. Sequencing was done on a sample of T cells isolated from PBMCs.

CDR3: CASNGAAGGVGRDTQYF. For the CDR3, the DNA is TGTGCCAGCAACGGAGCGGCGGGAGGGGTCGGGAGAGATACGCAGTATTTT. The chain employs TRBV9 and TRBJ2-3, with 9 bases lining up with TRBD2. Germline CDR1 is SGDLS and CDR2 is YYNGEE. The CDR3 totals 17 residues. Trimming at V came to 6 bases and at J to 5 bases, leaving 16 bases not matched to a gene.